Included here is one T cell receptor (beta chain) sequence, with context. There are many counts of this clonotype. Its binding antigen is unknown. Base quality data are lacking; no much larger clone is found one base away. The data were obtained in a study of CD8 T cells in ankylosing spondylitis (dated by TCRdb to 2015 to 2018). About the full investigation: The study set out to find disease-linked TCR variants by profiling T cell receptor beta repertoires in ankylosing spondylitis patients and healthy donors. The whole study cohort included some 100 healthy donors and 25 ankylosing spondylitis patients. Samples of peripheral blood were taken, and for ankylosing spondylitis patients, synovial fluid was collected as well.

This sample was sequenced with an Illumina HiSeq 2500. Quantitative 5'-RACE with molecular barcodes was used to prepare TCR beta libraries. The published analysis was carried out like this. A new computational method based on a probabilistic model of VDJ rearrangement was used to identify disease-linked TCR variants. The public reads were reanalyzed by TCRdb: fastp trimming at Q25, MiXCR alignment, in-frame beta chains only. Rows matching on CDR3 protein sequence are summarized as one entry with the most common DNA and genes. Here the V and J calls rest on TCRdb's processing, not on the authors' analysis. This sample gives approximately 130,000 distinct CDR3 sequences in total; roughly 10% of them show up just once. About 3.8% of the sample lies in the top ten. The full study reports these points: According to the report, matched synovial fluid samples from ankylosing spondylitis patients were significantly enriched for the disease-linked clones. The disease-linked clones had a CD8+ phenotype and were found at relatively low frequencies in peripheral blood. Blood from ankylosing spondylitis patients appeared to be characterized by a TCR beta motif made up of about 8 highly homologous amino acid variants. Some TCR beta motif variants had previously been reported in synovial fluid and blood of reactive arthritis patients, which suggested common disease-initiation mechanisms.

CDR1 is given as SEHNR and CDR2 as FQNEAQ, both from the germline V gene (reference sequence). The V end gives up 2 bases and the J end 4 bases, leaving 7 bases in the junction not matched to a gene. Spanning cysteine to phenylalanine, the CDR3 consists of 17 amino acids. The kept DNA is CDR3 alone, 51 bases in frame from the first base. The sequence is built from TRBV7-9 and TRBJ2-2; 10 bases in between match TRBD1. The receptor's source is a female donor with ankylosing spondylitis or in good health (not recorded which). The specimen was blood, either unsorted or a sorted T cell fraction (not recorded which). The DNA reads TGTGCCAGCAGCTTAACACCGGGACAGGGGTTCACCGGGGAGCTGTTTTTT. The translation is CASSLTPGQGFTGELFF.